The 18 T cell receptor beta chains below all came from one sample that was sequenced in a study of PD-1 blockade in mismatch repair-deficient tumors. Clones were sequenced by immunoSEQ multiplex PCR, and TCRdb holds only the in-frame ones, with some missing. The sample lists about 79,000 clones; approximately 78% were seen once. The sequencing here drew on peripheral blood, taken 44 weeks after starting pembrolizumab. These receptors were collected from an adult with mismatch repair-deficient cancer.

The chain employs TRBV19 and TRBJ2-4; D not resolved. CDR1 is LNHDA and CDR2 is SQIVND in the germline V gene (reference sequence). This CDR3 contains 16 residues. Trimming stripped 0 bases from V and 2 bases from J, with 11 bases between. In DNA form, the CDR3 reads TGTGCCAGTAGTATAGATCTGAGCGCGTCCAAAAACATTCAGTACTTC. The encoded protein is CASSIDLSASKNIQYF. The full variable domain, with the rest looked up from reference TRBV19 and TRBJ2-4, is DGGITQSPKYLFRKEGQNVTLSCEQNLNHDAMYWYRQDPGQGLRLIYYSQIVNDFQKGDIAEGYSVSREKKESFPLTVTSAQKNPTAFYLCASSIDLSASKNIQYFGAGTRLSVL.

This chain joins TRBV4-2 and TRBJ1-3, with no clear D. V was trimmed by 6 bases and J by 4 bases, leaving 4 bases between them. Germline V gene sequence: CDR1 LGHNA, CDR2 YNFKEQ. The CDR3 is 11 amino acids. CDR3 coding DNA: TGTGCCAGCAGTTTGGGAAACACCATATATTTT. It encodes CASSLGNTIYF.

The CDR3 reads CASSLMPGANEQFF. The CDR3 region has the DNA TGCGCCAGCAGCTTGATGCCCGGGGCCAATGAGCAGTTCTTC. The V gene is TRBV5-1, the J gene TRBJ2-1; D assignment may be TRBD1 or TRBD2 (5 bases each). V was cut by 1 base and J by 6 bases, with 11 bases left in between. Looked up from germline, CDR1 is SGHRS and CDR2 is YFSETQ. The CDR3 covers 14 residues.

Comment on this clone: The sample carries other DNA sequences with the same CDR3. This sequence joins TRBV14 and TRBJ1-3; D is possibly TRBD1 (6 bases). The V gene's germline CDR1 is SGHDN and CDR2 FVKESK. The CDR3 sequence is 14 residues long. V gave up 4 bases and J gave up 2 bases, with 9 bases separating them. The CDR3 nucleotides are TGTGCCAGCAGCCCTCACAGGGCTGGAAACACCATATATTTT. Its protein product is CASSPHRAGNTIYF.

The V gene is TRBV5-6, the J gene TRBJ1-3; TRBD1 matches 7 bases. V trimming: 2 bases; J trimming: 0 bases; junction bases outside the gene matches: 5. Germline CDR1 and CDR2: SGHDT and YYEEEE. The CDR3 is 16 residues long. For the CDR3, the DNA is TGTGCCAGCAGCTTCCGGGACAGAACCTCTGGAAACACCATATATTTT. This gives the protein CASSFRDRTSGNTIYF.

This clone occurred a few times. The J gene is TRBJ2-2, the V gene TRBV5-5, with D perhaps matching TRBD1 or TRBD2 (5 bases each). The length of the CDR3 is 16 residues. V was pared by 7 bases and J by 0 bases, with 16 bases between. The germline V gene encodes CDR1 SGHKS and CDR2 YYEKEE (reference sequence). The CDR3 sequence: CASGRDPEANTGELFF. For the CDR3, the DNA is TGTGCCAGCGGCCGGGACCCAGAGGCGAACACCGGGGAGCTGTTTTTT.

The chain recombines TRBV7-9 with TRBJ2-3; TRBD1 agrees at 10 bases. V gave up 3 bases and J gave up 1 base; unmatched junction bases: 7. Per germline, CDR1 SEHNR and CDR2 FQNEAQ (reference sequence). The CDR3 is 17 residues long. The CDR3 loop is CASSLDRGMHGTDTQYF. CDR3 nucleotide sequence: TGTGCCAGCAGCTTGGACAGGGGGATGCACGGCACAGATACGCAGTATTTT.

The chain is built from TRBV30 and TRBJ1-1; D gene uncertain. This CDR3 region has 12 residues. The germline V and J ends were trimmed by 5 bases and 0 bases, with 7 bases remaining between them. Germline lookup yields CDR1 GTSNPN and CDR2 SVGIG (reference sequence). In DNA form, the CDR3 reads TGTGCCTGGGGGCGGTTGAACACTGAAGCTTTCTTT. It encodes CAWGRLNTEAFF.

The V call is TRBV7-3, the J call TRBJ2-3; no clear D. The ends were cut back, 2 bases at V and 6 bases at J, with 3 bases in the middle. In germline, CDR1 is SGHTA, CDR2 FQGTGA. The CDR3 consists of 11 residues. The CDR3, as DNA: TGTGCCAGCAGCTTACATGATACGCAGTATTTT. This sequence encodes CASSLHDTQYF.

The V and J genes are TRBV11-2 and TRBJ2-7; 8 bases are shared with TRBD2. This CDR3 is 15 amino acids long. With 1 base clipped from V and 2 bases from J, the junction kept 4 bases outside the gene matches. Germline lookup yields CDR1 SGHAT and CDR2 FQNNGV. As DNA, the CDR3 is TGTGCCAGCAGCTTAGCGGTAGCGGGAACCTACGAGCAGTACTTC. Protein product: CASSLAVAGTYEQYF.

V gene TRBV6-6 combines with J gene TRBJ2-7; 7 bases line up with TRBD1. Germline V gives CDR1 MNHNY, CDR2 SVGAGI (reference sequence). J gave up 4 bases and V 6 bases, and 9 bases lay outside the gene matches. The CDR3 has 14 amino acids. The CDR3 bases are TGTGCCAGCAGCAAAGGGGGCCGGGCTTACGAGCAGTACTTC. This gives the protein CASSKGGRAYEQYF.

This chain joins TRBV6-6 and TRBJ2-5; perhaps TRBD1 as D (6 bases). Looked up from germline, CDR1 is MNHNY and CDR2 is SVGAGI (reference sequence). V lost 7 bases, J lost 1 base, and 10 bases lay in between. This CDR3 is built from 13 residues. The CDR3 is CASTRGGQETQYF. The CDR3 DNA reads TGTGCCAGCACCAGAGGGGGCCAAGAGACCCAGTACTTC.

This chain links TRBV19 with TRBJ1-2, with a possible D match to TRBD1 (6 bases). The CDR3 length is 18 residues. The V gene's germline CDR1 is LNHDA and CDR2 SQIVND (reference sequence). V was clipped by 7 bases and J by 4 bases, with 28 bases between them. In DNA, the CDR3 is TGTGCCAGTAAGGGAATATCGTCAAACACAGGGATGTCCTATGGCTACACCTTC. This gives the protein CASKGISSNTGMSYGYTF. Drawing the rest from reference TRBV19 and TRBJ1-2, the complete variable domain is DGGITQSPKYLFRKEGQNVTLSCEQNLNHDAMYWYRQDPGQGLRLIYYSQIVNDFQKGDIAEGYSVSREKKESFPLTVTSAQKNPTAFYLCASKGISSNTGMSYGYTFGSGTRLTVV.

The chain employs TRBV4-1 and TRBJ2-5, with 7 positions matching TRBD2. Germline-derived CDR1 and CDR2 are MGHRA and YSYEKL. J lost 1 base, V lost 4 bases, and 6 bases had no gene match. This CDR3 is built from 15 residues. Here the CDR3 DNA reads TGCGCCAGCAGCCTACCTGAGCGGGGCCAAGAGACCCAGTACTTC. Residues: CASSLPERGQETQYF.

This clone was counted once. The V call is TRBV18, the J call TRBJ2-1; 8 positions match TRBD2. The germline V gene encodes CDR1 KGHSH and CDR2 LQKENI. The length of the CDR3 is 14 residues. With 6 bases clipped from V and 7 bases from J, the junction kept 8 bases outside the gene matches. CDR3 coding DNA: TGTGCCAGCTCTGTGGCTAGCGGGCGAAATGAGCAGTTCTTC. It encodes CASSVASGRNEQFF.

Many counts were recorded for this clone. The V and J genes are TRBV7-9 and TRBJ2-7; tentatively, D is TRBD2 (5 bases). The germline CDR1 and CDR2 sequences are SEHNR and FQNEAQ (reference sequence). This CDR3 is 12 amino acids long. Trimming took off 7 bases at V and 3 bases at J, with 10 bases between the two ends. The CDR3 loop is CASTTDYYEQYF. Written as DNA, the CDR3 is TGTGCCAGCACGACTGACTACTACGAGCAGTACTTC.

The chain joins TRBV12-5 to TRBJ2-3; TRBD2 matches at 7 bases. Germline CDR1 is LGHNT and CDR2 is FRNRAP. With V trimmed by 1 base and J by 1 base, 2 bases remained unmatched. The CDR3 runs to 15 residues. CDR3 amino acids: CASGLGLARTDTQYF. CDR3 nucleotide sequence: TGTGCTAGTGGTTTGGGACTAGCCCGCACAGATACGCAGTATTTT.

The CDR3 nucleotides are TGTGCCAGCAGTCTCGCCGAAAAACTGTTTTTT. Translation: CASSLAEKLFF. The rearrangement joins TRBV6-1 to TRBJ1-4; D gene uncertain. V lost 5 bases, J lost 8 bases, and 6 bases lay in between. This CDR3 has 11 residues. The germline V gene has CDR1 MNHNS and CDR2 SASEGT.